The 28 T cell receptor beta chains given below trace back to one sample, sequenced in a study of response to subunit inactivated influenza vaccine. TCRdb fed the RT-PCR reads into MiXCR, producing one record per CDR3 protein. The sample lists hundreds of thousands of distinct CDR3 sequences; 11% were seen once. The same specimen was also included in a second study, on T cells expressing NK-cell markers. That report adds: A 5'RACE template switching approach incorporating UMIs was used to make TCR beta cDNA.

Sequencing was performed on PBMCs from blood, taken on the day of vaccination. All receptors derive from a man aged 50 to 60 who received an inactivated influenza vaccine.

This clonotype has at least ten counts. V gene TRBV18 combines with J gene TRBJ2-7; maybe TRBD2 (6 bases). The CDR3 extends over 15 amino acids. Trimming took off 5 bases at V and 3 bases at J, with 17 bases between the two ends. Germline V lookup: CDR1 KGHSH, CDR2 LQKENI. CDR3 residues: CASSGGDRPYYEQYF. In DNA, the CDR3 is TGTGCCAGCTCAGGAGGGGACCGTCCTTACTACGAGCAGTACTTC.

V usage is TRBV29-1 and J usage is TRBJ2-1; TRBD2 matches 14 bases. The junction had 4 bases not matched to a gene; V was cut back by 6 bases and J by 9 bases. This CDR3 spans 13 amino acids. Germline CDR1 reads SQVTM; CDR2 reads ANQGSEA. Written as DNA, the CDR3 is TGCAGCGTCGGACTAGCGGGAGGACTTGAGCAGTTCTTC. Protein: CSVGLAGGLEQFF.

This clonotype was seen a handful of times. V and J are TRBV15 and TRBJ2-2, with no clear D. There are 13 residues in the CDR3. Germline V gives CDR1 LNHNV, CDR2 YYDKDF (reference sequence). The V gene lost 1 base and the J gene lost 7 bases, with 7 bases spanning the gap. The CDR3 here is CATSRVALGELFF. CDR3 DNA: TGTGCCACCAGCAGAGTCGCTCTCGGGGAGCTGTTTTTT.

The genes are TRBV29-1 and TRBJ2-1; D remains ambiguous. This CDR3 has 13 residues. Germline CDR1 is SQVTM and CDR2 is ANQGSEA. The V gene lost 3 bases and the J gene lost 7 bases, with 13 bases spanning the gap. The CDR3 is CSVEPSMGNEQFF. The CDR3 region has the DNA TGCAGCGTTGAGCCTTCGATGGGGAATGAGCAGTTCTTC.

The chain links TRBV29-1 to TRBJ2-3; 7 positions agree with TRBD2. Germline CDR1 SQVTM, CDR2 ANQGSEA. J was trimmed by 3 bases and V by 4 bases; bases with no gene match: 22. This CDR3 is 19 amino acids long. As DNA, the CDR3 is TGCAGCGTTGGTGGCCCGGGTTGGCGGGAGAAAAGAAGGACAGATACGCAGTATTTT. This encodes CSVGGPGWREKRRTDTQYF.

This clonotype showed up many times. The J gene is TRBJ2-1, the V gene TRBV4-3; the match to TRBD2 covers 14 bases. The CDR3 runs 18 residues. J lost 8 bases, V lost 0 bases, and 9 bases had no gene match. Germline assignment: CDR1 LGHNA and CDR2 YSLEER. In DNA, the CDR3 is TGCGCCAGCAGCCAAGATATGGGGACTAGCGGGAGTGTCTATGAGCAGTTCTTC. Translation: CASSQDMGTSGSVYEQFF.

The chain joins TRBV29-1 to TRBJ2-7, with a tentative D call TRBD2 (6 bases). The V end lost 6 bases, the J end lost 6 bases, and 15 bases lay between the germline ends. The length of the CDR3 is 12 residues. Looked up from germline, CDR1 is SQVTM and CDR2 is ANQGSEA. The CDR3: CSVARGSGEQYF. In DNA form, the CDR3 reads TGCAGCGTGGCGAGGGGTAGCGGCGAGCAGTACTTC.

V is TRBV5-1 and J is TRBJ2-1; D possibly matches TRBD1 or TRBD2 (5 bases each). V lost 2 bases, J lost 6 bases, and 12 bases lay in between. CDR1 is SGHRS, CDR2 YFSETQ, per germline. This CDR3 is 14 amino acids long. CDR3 nucleotides: TGCGCCAGCAGCTTAGATGAGGGGCGCAATGAGCAGTTCTTC. This translates into CASSLDEGRNEQFF.

Only a few counts were recorded for this clonotype. This chain joins TRBV15 and TRBJ2-2, with D tentatively TRBD1 (5 bases). The CDR3 extends over 15 amino acids. Germline values: CDR1 LNHNV, CDR2 YYDKDF (reference sequence). The V end was cut by 3 bases, the J end by 6 bases, with 14 bases between. CDR3 sequence reads: CATSRYRIPAGELFF. Here the CDR3 DNA reads TGTGCCACCAGCAGGTACAGGATCCCGGCCGGGGAGCTGTTTTTT.

This clonotype occurred many times. The rearrangement joins TRBV18 to TRBJ2-3; the match to TRBD2 covers 7 bases. The V gene's germline CDR1 is KGHSH and CDR2 LQKENI. V was pared by 8 bases and J by 3 bases, with 5 bases of the junction left unmatched. The CDR3 is 13 residues long. CDR3 region: CASQSGGTDTQYF. CDR3 DNA sequence: TGTGCCAGCCAATCGGGGGGAACAGATACGCAGTATTTT.

J is TRBJ2-5 and V is TRBV12-3 or TRBV12-4; D perhaps matches TRBD1 (6 bases). This CDR3 comprises 13 residues. Trimming stripped 7 bases from V and 2 bases from J, with 11 bases between. CDR3 coding DNA: TGTGCCAGCAAGGAACAGGGTCAAGAGACCCAGTACTTC. Translated, it gives CASKEQGQETQYF.

This sequence joins TRBV2 and TRBJ2-3; D gene uncertain. Germline V gene sequence: CDR1 SNHLY, CDR2 FYNNEI. The germline V and J ends were trimmed by 7 bases and 7 bases, with 15 bases remaining between them. The CDR3 has 13 residues. The CDR3 nucleotides read TGTGCCAGCAAGGTGGACGGAATTTATACGCAGTATTTT. It translates to CASKVDGIYTQYF.

This clonotype was observed a handful of times. The V call is TRBV25-1, the J call TRBJ1-4, with a tentative D call TRBD1 (5 bases). The CDR3 has 15 residues. The germline V gene encodes CDR1 MGHDK and CDR2 SYGVNS. Trimming left V 2 bases short and J 8 bases short, with 15 bases between. CDR3: CASSEPSQGVEKLFF. The CDR3 coding sequence is TGTGCCAGCAGTGAACCTTCGCAGGGCGTGGAAAAACTGTTTTTT.

This clonotype was seen a handful of times. The genes are TRBV21-1 and TRBJ2-7; the DNA was not used to check the table's D call, TRBD1. TRBV21-1 is a recognized pseudogene. The CDR3 is 15 amino acids. Here the CDR3 reads CASSKYSGLSYEQYF. CDR3 bases: TGTGCCAGCAGCAAATACAGCGGGCTCTCCTACGAGCAGTACTTC.

This clonotype has only a few counts. The chain combines TRBV2 with TRBJ2-4, with D tentatively TRBD1 or TRBD2 (5 bases each). The germline V and J ends were trimmed by 7 bases and 2 bases, with 24 bases remaining between them. Germline V lookup: CDR1 SNHLY, CDR2 FYNNEI. The CDR3 is made up of 18 amino acids. The CDR3 sequence: CASMGSRGRSETKNIQYF. The CDR3 coding sequence is TGTGCCAGCATGGGGAGTAGGGGACGGAGTGAAACCAAAAACATTCAGTACTTC.

J is TRBJ1-2 and V is TRBV28; TRBD1 matches 10 bases. Trimming cost V 8 bases and J 8 bases; bases outside gene matches: 11. This CDR3 has 14 amino acids. From germline, CDR1 is MDHEN and CDR2 SYDVKM. CDR3 bases: TGTGCCAGCGTTCGACTGGGACAGGGGTTCGGCTACACCTTC. The encoded protein is CASVRLGQGFGYTF.

About this clonotype: An end of the junction does not agree with germline; a read error may underlie this. The chain uses TRBV12-3 or TRBV12-4 and TRBJ2-1; 8 bases are a match to TRBD1. This CDR3 spans 12 amino acids. The CDR3 DNA reads TGTGCCAGCAGTTATGGGGGGACAGGCAGTTGGTTC. Amino acid sequence: CASSYGGTGSWF.

The V call is TRBV4-1, the J call TRBJ2-7, with D possibly TRBD1 on 6 matching bases. V was shortened by 1 base and J by 2 bases, with 12 bases between the two germline ends. CDR1 and CDR2 from the germline V gene are MGHRA and YSYEKL. The CDR3 consists of 15 residues. The CDR3 nucleotides read TGCGCCAGCAGCCAAGGAAGGACAGCCACCTACGAGCAGTACTTC. It translates to CASSQGRTATYEQYF.

This clonotype has only a few counts. This rearrangement joins TRBV11-2 to TRBJ2-2; D might be TRBD2 (6 bases). Germline CDR1 SGHAT, CDR2 FQNNGV. V was pared by 6 bases and J by 5 bases, with 13 bases between. The CDR3 consists of 14 residues. The CDR3: CASSPSGTTGELFF. CDR3 coding DNA: TGTGCCAGCAGTCCATCTGGGACTACCGGGGAGCTGTTTTTT.

Only a few counts were recorded for this clonotype. The chain joins TRBV20-1 to TRBJ2-5, with TRBD2 matching 7 bases. Losses at the gene ends were 0 bases for V and 2 bases for J; bases not matched to a gene: 12. The CDR3 length is 17 residues. Germline V gene lookup returns CDR1 DFQATT and CDR2 SNEGSKA (reference sequence). The CDR3 region has the DNA TGCAGTGCTAGAGATGTTGCCGAGGAGGGAGGGCAAGAGACCCAGTACTTC. It codes for CSARDVAEEGGQETQYF.

The chain combines TRBV5-1 with TRBJ2-3, with TRBD1 identical over 9 bases. Trimming removed 0 bases from V and 1 base from J; junction bases left unmatched: 6. The CDR3 is 17 amino acids. Germline CDR1 SGHRS, CDR2 YFSETQ. CDR3 amino acids: CASSLGPRTGGTDTQYF. CDR3 nucleotides: TGCGCCAGCAGCTTGGGCCCCCGGACAGGGGGCACAGATACGCAGTATTTT.

The rearrangement uses TRBV20-1 and TRBJ2-5, with 9 bases aligning to TRBD2. Germline loops: CDR1 DFQATT, CDR2 SNEGSKA (reference sequence). This CDR3 is 14 amino acids long. Trimming took 1 base from V and 4 from J; bases not matched to a gene: 4. This CDR3 reads CSARVPLAGETQYF. The CDR3 nucleotides read TGCAGTGCTAGAGTACCACTAGCGGGAGAGACCCAGTACTTC.

The J gene is TRBJ2-2, the V gene TRBV25-1; a weak D match, TRBD1 (5 bases). Trimming took off 4 bases at V and 6 bases at J, with 15 bases between the two ends. This CDR3 is 15 amino acids long. CDR1 MGHDK and CDR2 SYGVNS come from the germline V gene. CDR3: CASSGWGRSAGELFF. In DNA, the CDR3 is TGTGCCAGCAGTGGGTGGGGCAGATCGGCCGGGGAGCTGTTTTTT.

This clonotype was detected many times. The chain is built from TRBV12-3 or TRBV12-4 and TRBJ1-5; D call uncertain. The CDR3 consists of 13 residues. V lost 6 bases and J 1 base, leaving 7 bases between the germline ends. In DNA, the CDR3 is TGTGCCAGCAGCCGTGGAAGCAATCAGCCCCAGCATTTT. This encodes CASSRGSNQPQHF.

This clonotype showed up many times. The V gene is TRBV29-1, the J gene TRBJ2-7; D uncertain. Trimming cost V 0 bases and J 5 bases, with 5 bases left between them. Germline loops: CDR1 SQVTM, CDR2 ANQGSEA. The CDR3 has 11 amino acids. Here the CDR3 reads CSVEDPDEQYF. CDR3 coding DNA: TGCAGCGTTGAAGATCCAGACGAGCAGTACTTC.

CDR3 sequence: CASSYLQGIGQYF. CDR3 nucleotides: TGTGCCAGCAGTTACCTACAGGGGATTGGCCAGTACTTC. The V call is TRBV6-2 or TRBV6-3, the J call TRBJ2-5; TRBD1 matches at 7 bases. Germline CDR1 reads MNHEY; CDR2 reads SVGEGT. The V gene end was trimmed by 2 bases and the J gene end by 10 bases; junction bases not matched to a gene: 7. The CDR3 covers 13 residues.

This clonotype was counted between two and nine times. The rearrangement links TRBV6-1 to TRBJ2-1; the D is unclear. The length of the CDR3 is 16 residues. The V end lost 4 bases, the J end lost 8 bases, and 21 bases lay between the germline ends. CDR1 is MNHNS and CDR2 is SASEGT in the germline V gene. The CDR3 here is CASSAQFIPGLDEQFF. CDR3 in DNA: TGTGCCAGCAGTGCACAATTCATTCCCGGGCTCGATGAGCAGTTCTTC.

A few counts support this clonotype. This sequence joins TRBV9 and TRBJ2-1; 9 bases are shared with TRBD2. The CDR3 spans 13 residues. J lost 8 bases, V lost 5 bases, and 5 bases had no gene match. Germline loops: CDR1 SGDLS, CDR2 YYNGEE. Here the CDR3 DNA reads TGTGCCAGCAGAGGGCCTAGCGGGGATGAGCAGTTCTTC. This gives the protein CASRGPSGDEQFF.